This T cell receptor beta chain stems from a study of identical twins. In TCRdb, the 5' RACE reads were re-called with MiXCR into one record per CDR3 protein. The repertoire includes under 900,000 distinct CDR3 sequences, 18% of them detected once, and roughly 13% sits in the top ten. Study conclusions and caveats: Out-of-frame alpha sequences shared by twins were enriched for low generation probability.

This clonotype has a handful of counts. Its antigen is currently unknown. The same data also contributed to another study, on T cells expressing NK-cell markers.

The clonotype originates from a woman between 18 and 29 years old in good health. The specimen sequenced was PBMCs.

CDR3 in amino acids: CSAHTGGGYGYTF. CDR3 DNA sequence: TGCAGTGCCCATACTGGGGGGGGCTATGGCTACACCTTC. The J gene is TRBJ1-2, the V gene TRBV20-1, with D possibly being TRBD1 (5 bases). The V and J ends lost 6 bases and 4 bases respectively, with 15 bases between them. The CDR3 loop spans 13 amino acids. Germline V lookup: CDR1 DFQATT, CDR2 SNEGSKA (reference sequence).